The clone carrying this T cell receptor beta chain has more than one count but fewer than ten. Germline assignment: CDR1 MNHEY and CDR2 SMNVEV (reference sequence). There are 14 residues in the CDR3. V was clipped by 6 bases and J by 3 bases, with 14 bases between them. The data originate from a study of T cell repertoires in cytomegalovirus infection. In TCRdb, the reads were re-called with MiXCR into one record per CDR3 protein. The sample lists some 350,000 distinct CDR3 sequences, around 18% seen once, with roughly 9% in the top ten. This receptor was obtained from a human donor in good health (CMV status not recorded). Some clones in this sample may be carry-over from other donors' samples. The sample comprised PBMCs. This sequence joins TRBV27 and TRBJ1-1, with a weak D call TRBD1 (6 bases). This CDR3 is CASSPGGGYTEAFF. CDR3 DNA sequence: TGTGCCAGCAGCCCCGGAGGGGGGTACACTGAAGCTTTCTTT.